The present T cell receptor (beta chain) was sequenced within a study of cytomegalovirus exposure and HLA in healthy donors. At the level of the study: A prior analysis found 117 million unique TCR beta sequences from 150 million to 200 million T cells.

Regarding this clone: Its antigen is unidentified.

Study-wide findings and caveats: The listing of fewer than 200 TCR beta chains classed them as cytomegalovirus-associated. Clonal expansion, a later analysis showed, was greater in HLA-associated TCR beta chains than in equally common others. There were several of the most significant clusters that appeared linked to common viral pathogens in a later analysis.

The CDR3 covers 14 residues. With 5 bases removed from V and 11 bases from J, the gap between germline ends came to 22 bases. CDR1 SGHRS and CDR2 YFSETQ come from the germline V gene. Researchers ran the PCR with 60 Vbeta and 13 Jbeta primers. Clones were sequenced by immunoSEQ multiplex PCR, and TCRdb holds only the in-frame ones, with some missing. The sample consists of about 130,000 clones, roughly 78% of them appearing once. The sequence came from a middle-aged man in good health and CMV-seropositive. The chain recombines TRBV5-1 with TRBJ2-5, with TRBD2 as a possible D gene (6 bases). Sequenced: PBMCs. This CDR3 reads CASSSKAGPWEQYF. CDR3 sequence (DNA): TGCGCCAGCAGTTCCAAAGCGGGTCCCTGGGAGCAGTACTTC.